These 8 T cell receptor beta chains were sequenced from one sample in a study of regulatory T cells in long-lasting Graves disease. Building of the TCR beta libraries involved iRepertoire HTBI primers and Arm-PCR of CDR3 regions. TCRdb analysed the multiplex PCR reads with MiXCR anew, one entry per CDR3 protein. The sample carries about 460,000 distinct CDR3 sequences, around a fifth recorded once. Time point meaning: persistent/refractory GD, antithyroid drugs over 5 years with positive TRAb. The TCR library was made from RNA extracted from PBMCs. The input for sequencing was peripheral blood mononuclear cells (PBMCs), taken when the disease was refractory, from a patient treated with antithyroid drugs. All receptors come from a female donor with Graves disease.

The chain combines TRBV5-1 with TRBJ1-1; TRBD1 aligns across 8 bases. Germline CDR1 is SGHRS and CDR2 is YFSETQ. Trimming took 3 bases from V and 7 from J; bases not matched to a gene: 14. This CDR3 is 16 amino acids long. The CDR3 nucleotides read TGCGCCAGCAGCTGGACGGACAGGGTTTCCGGTAGTGAAGCTTTCTTT. Encoded protein: CASSWTDRVSGSEAFF.

The CDR3, as DNA: TGTGCCAGCATACGAGGGGCGAACACTGAAGCTTTCTTT. The encoded protein is CASIRGANTEAFF. This chain links TRBV18 with TRBJ1-1, with a tentative D call TRBD1 (5 bases). Germline CDR1 KGHSH, CDR2 LQKENI. The CDR3 consists of 13 residues. V lost 8 bases, J lost 1 base, and 11 bases lay in between.

The rearrangement joins TRBV30 to TRBJ1-5; TRBD1 might be the D (5 bases). The germline V and J ends were trimmed by 5 bases and 9 bases, with 11 bases remaining between them. The CDR3 has 11 residues. Germline V CDR1 and CDR2: GTSNPN, SVGIG (reference sequence). As DNA, the CDR3 is TGTGCCTGGGGGGACCGTTCGCCCCAGCATTTT. Translation gives CAWGDRSPQHF.

This clonotype has a count of ten or more. CDR3 sequence reads: CASSLGDRKNEAFF. CDR3 sequence (DNA): TGTGCCAGCAGCTTAGGCGACAGAAAGAATGAAGCTTTCTTT. This chain uses TRBV7-2 with TRBJ1-1; the D gene is possibly TRBD1 (5 bases). This CDR3 contains 14 residues. The V and J ends lost 1 base and 7 bases respectively, with 13 bases between them. Germline CDR1 is SGHTA and CDR2 is FQGNSA.

This clonotype was counted many times. The rearrangement uses TRBV19 and TRBJ1-5, with D maybe TRBD1 (5 bases). The germline V gene has CDR1 LNHDA and CDR2 SQIVND (reference sequence). This CDR3 is built from 15 residues. The V end lost 3 bases, the J end lost 6 bases, and 15 bases lay between the germline ends. CDR3 nucleotide sequence: TGTGCCAGTAGTATTTCTGGGGCAGGGCCTCAGCCCCAGCATTTT. Translation gives CASSISGAGPQPQHF.

This clonotype was counted many times. The chain has TRBV28 and TRBJ1-5; D is undetermined. The germline V gene has CDR1 MDHEN and CDR2 SYDVKM. V was cut by 7 bases and J by 4 bases, with 14 bases left in between. CDR3 size: 14 residues. CDR3: CASTPLERNQPQHF. The CDR3 DNA reads TGTGCCAGCACCCCCCTGGAGAGGAATCAGCCCCAGCATTTT.

In the case of this clonotype: This may be a read error: a much more frequent sequence differs by one nucleotide. CDR3 amino acids: CASSPRTSRVWGRTQYF. CDR3 in DNA: TGTGCCAGCAGCCCTCGGACCTCCCGGGTCTGGGGAAGGACCCAGTACTTC. The chain has TRBV27 and TRBJ2-3; D not certain. With the DNA end fitting TRBJ2-5 better, the J assignment may be wrong. Germline-derived CDR1 and CDR2 are MNHEY and SMNVEV (reference sequence). There are 17 residues in the CDR3.

This clonotype was seen a few times. The chain is built from TRBV27 and TRBJ1-6, with 9 positions matching TRBD1. CDR1 is MNHEY and CDR2 is SMNVEV in the germline V gene (reference sequence). The V segment lost 4 bases and the J segment 13 bases; nucleotides outside the gene matches: 8. The CDR3 extends over 14 amino acids. The CDR3 reads CASSSRDRASPLHF. The CDR3 nucleotides read TGTGCCAGCAGTTCAAGGGACAGGGCCTCCCCCCTCCACTTT.